Each of the 17 T cell receptor beta chains below was sequenced from the same sample in a study of regulatory T cells in long-lasting Graves disease. Investigators prepared the TCR beta libraries by applying iRepertoire HTBI primers and Arm-PCR of CDR3 regions. MiXCR was run by TCRdb on the multiplex PCR reads, yielding one entry per CDR3 protein. This sample has a few hundred thousand distinct CDR3 sequences, with around 11% found just once. Sample time point: newly diagnosed GD, antithyroid drugs for less than 3 months. The authors made the TCR library using RNA they extracted from PBMCs. These same data were also listed under a study on T cells in Graves' hyperthyroidism and ophthalmopathy.

The source was peripheral blood mononuclear cells (PBMCs), collected at new diagnosis, from a patient treated with antithyroid drugs. The receptors come from a young woman with Graves disease.

V gene TRBV12-3 or TRBV12-4 combines with J gene TRBJ2-2, with 9 bases that match TRBD2. Unmatched junction bases numbered 9, after V lost 2 bases and J lost 5 bases. The CDR3 contains 17 residues. In nucleotides, the CDR3 is TGTGCCAGCAGTTTAAGGGCGGGAGGGCCTCGGACCGGGGAGCTGTTTTTT. Encoded protein: CASSLRAGGPRTGELFF.

This clonotype has at least ten counts. Here the CDR3 reads CASSPWTDEQYF. In nucleotides, the CDR3 is TGTGCCAGCAGTCCTTGGACAGACGAGCAGTACTTC. The chain is built from TRBV28 and TRBJ2-7, with D perhaps TRBD1 (6 bases). CDR3 length equals 12 residues. Trimming left V 5 bases short and J 5 bases short, with 10 bases between. Germline values: CDR1 MDHEN, CDR2 SYDVKM.

This clonotype was counted at least ten times. The rearrangement joins TRBV2 to TRBJ2-1; D not certain. The germline V and J ends were trimmed by 2 bases and 1 base, with 9 bases remaining between them. The CDR3 length is 15 residues. Germline V gene lookup returns CDR1 SNHLY and CDR2 FYNNEI. The CDR3 is CASSERQESYNEQFF. The CDR3 coding sequence is TGTGCCAGCAGTGAACGGCAGGAGTCCTACAATGAGCAGTTCTTC.

There are many counts of this clonotype. V gene TRBV29-1 combines with J gene TRBJ1-2, with D tentatively TRBD1 (6 bases). CDR1 and CDR2 from the germline V gene are SQVTM and ANQGSEA. This CDR3 is 16 amino acids long. Trimming removed 7 bases from V and 0 bases from J, with 21 bases in between. In DNA form, the CDR3 reads TGCAGCGCTATCCCGGGACAATATACCACTAACTATGGCTACACCTTC. The encoded protein is CSAIPGQYTTNYGYTF. Supplemented by reference TRBV29-1 and TRBJ1-2, the full variable domain reads SAVISQKPSRDICQRGTSLTIQCQVDSQVTMMFWYRQQPGQSLTLIATANQGSEATYESGFVIDKFPISRPNLTFSTLTVSNMSPEDSSIYLCSAIPGQYTTNYGYTFGSGTRLTVV.

This clonotype was recorded at least ten times. V and J are TRBV7-2 and TRBJ2-1; 10 bases line up with TRBD1. Trimming took 1 base from V and 6 from J; bases not matched to a gene: 15. The CDR3 contains 19 residues. Germline V gene sequence: CDR1 SGHTA, CDR2 FQGNSA. CDR3 residues: CASSLVRYPGTGVSNEQFF. The DNA for the CDR3 is TGTGCCAGCAGCTTAGTGAGGTATCCCGGGACAGGGGTGAGCAATGAGCAGTTCTTC. The whole variable domain, filled in from reference TRBV7-2 and TRBJ2-1, reads GAGVSQSPSNKVTEKGKDVELRCDPISGHTALYWYRQSLGQGLEFLIYFQGNSAPDKSGLPSDRFSAERTGGSVSTLTIQRTQQEDSAVYLCASSLVRYPGTGVSNEQFFGPGTRLTVL.

V gene TRBV12-3 or TRBV12-4 combines with J gene TRBJ2-1, with D tentatively TRBD2 (6 bases). The CDR3 spans 13 residues. The V gene lost 10 bases and the J gene lost 3 bases, with 13 bases spanning the gap. CDR3 protein: CATSGLHYNEQFF. In DNA form, the CDR3 reads TGTGCCACCTCGGGACTCCACTACAATGAGCAGTTCTTC.

This clonotype was picked up many times. The J gene is TRBJ2-4, the V gene TRBV20-1, with a possible D match to TRBD1 (6 bases). This CDR3 contains 16 residues. CDR1 is DFQATT and CDR2 is SNEGSKA in the germline V gene (reference sequence). The V gene lost 0 bases and the J gene lost 6 bases, with 18 bases spanning the gap. CDR3 residues: CSARDSLLGGLNIQYF. The CDR3 nucleotides read TGCAGTGCTAGAGACTCACTACTAGGGGGATTAAACATTCAGTACTTC.

On this clonotype itself: A much larger clone sits a single nucleotide away, making a read error possible. V usage is TRBV11-2 and J usage is TRBJ1-1; no reliable D call. The CDR3 runs to 13 residues. Per the germline V gene, CDR1 is SGHAT and CDR2 is FQNNGV. The CDR3 spells CASSRGHYTQAFF. For the CDR3, the DNA is TGTGCCAGCAGCCGCGGGCATTACACTCAAGCTTTCTTT.

This clonotype was counted at least ten times. This rearrangement joins TRBV13 to TRBJ2-7; no definite D call. The CDR3 has 13 amino acids. CDR1 PRHDT and CDR2 FYEKMQ come from the germline V gene (reference sequence). The V gene lost 5 bases and the J gene lost 2 bases, with 10 bases spanning the gap. The CDR3 here is CASSKYHTYEQYV. In DNA form, the CDR3 reads TGTGCCAGCAGCAAATACCATACCTACGAGCAGTACGTC.

The rearrangement joins TRBV7-8 to TRBJ2-5, with TRBD1 as a possible D gene (6 bases). This CDR3 contains 15 residues. Germline CDR1 reads SGHVS; CDR2 reads FQNEAQ. Trimming stripped 0 bases from V and 4 bases from J, with 12 bases between. The CDR3 DNA sequence: TGTGCCAGCAGCTTAGCTACAGGGAATCGAGAGACCCAGTACTTC. It translates to CASSLATGNRETQYF.

The gene calls are TRBV20-1 and TRBJ1-6, with 9 bases lining up with TRBD1. J gave up 6 bases and V 6 bases, and 12 bases lay outside the gene matches. CDR1 and CDR2 (germline): DFQATT, SNEGSKA (reference sequence). The CDR3 totals 16 residues. The chain's CDR3 is CSASGFLGQGNSPLHF. The CDR3 DNA reads TGCAGTGCGAGCGGGTTTTTGGGACAGGGTAATTCACCCCTCCACTTT.

This clonotype was seen ten or more times. The chain couples TRBV20-1 to TRBJ2-1; tentatively, D is TRBD2 (5 bases). Germline V gene sequence: CDR1 DFQATT, CDR2 SNEGSKA (reference sequence). This CDR3 contains 13 residues. V dropped 6 bases and J dropped 8 bases, with 17 bases sitting between them. CDR3 in amino acids: CSASILDFHEQFF. For the CDR3, the DNA is TGCAGTGCGAGTATCCTGGACTTCCATGAGCAGTTCTTC.

This clonotype was seen at least ten times. This chain connects TRBV27 to TRBJ2-1; the match to TRBD2 covers 10 bases. The CDR3 length is 13 residues. Germline V gene sequence: CDR1 MNHEY, CDR2 SMNVEV (reference sequence). The V gene end was trimmed by 10 bases and the J gene end by 7 bases; junction bases not matched to a gene: 7. CDR3 sequence: CATSGGAGNEQFF. CDR3 DNA: TGTGCCACAAGCGGGGGGGCCGGGAATGAGCAGTTCTTC.

The chain joins TRBV5-1 to TRBJ2-1; the match to TRBD2 covers 10 bases. The CDR3 has 15 residues. Germline assignment: CDR1 SGHRS and CDR2 YFSETQ. The junction had 3 bases not matched to a gene; V was cut back by 1 base and J by 5 bases. Here the CDR3 reads CASSLTSGTNNEQFF. As DNA, the CDR3 is TGCGCCAGCAGCTTGACTAGCGGGACCAACAATGAGCAGTTCTTC.

This clonotype came up many times. The chain uses TRBV24-1 and TRBJ2-3; TRBD2 aligns across 7 bases. The CDR3 has 17 residues. Germline CDR1 and CDR2: KGHDR and SFDVKD. J was trimmed by 4 bases and V by 3 bases; bases with no gene match: 12. In DNA, the CDR3 is TGTGCCACCAGTGATGGAGGGCGAGCGGGATTTGCAGATACGCAGTATTTT. Translated: CATSDGGRAGFADTQYF.

Many counts were recorded for this clonotype. V usage is TRBV20-1 and J usage is TRBJ2-1; 10 bases are a match to TRBD2. In germline, CDR1 is DFQATT, CDR2 SNEGSKA (reference sequence). The ends lost 3 bases at V and 2 bases at J; junction bases unmatched: 7. This CDR3 spans 16 amino acids. The CDR3 region is CSARTAGGPTYNEQFF. The CDR3 DNA is TGCAGTGCTAGGACAGCGGGAGGGCCGACCTACAATGAGCAGTTCTTC.

About this clonotype: One end of the junction varies from germline; a read error may be responsible. The chain links TRBV20-1 to TRBJ2-7; 12 positions match TRBD2. The CDR3 length is 18 residues. CDR1 and CDR2 (germline): DFQATT, SNEGSKA (reference sequence). The CDR3 DNA reads as TGCGGTGCTAGGCCCGCCTCAACGACTAGCGGGAGAGGGTACGAGCAGTACTTC. Encoded protein: CGARPASTTSGRGYEQYF.